This entry concerns a single T cell receptor beta chain. Its antigen is still unknown. Base qualities are missing; no much larger clone stands one base away. Reading the label with the study, this specimen's time point is: new active TB diagnosis, blood taken before or within 7 days of starting treatment. The patients with active tuberculosis were newly diagnosed, HIV-seronegative South African adults aged 18 years or older. Confirmation of active tuberculosis was based on positive sputum smear microscopy and/or a positive M. tuberculosis culture. Immunosequencing was performed on unsorted cryopreserved PBMC, with 95,000 to 100,000 T cells per clinical donor covered on average. V is cut by 2 bases and J by 2 bases, and the space between the germline ends is 16 bases. From the cysteine up to the phenylalanine, the CDR3 has a length of 16 residues. Kept here is only the CDR3 DNA, which spans 48 bases and is read in frame from base 1. CDR1 SGHKS and CDR2 YYEKEE are derived from the germline V gene (reference sequence).

The immunoSEQ multiplex PCR assay was used to generate TCR libraries, with TCR-beta and/or TCR-alpha/delta assays applied to each sample. The amplified TCR libraries were sequenced using the Illumina high-throughput platform. On the study's bioinformatics: Clustering and dimensionality reduction relied on pairwise TCRdist distances among GMM-specific receptors from T cells that were either sorted ex vivo or expanded in vitro. The score assigned to each clinical repertoire was mean NN-distance, meaning the average TCRdist to the nearest 10% of tetramer-positive reference sequences. GEM TCR motif frequency was calculated as the fraction of unique TCRs that matched known GEM sequences by V/J usage and CDR3 length. Active tuberculosis was classified by linear discriminant analysis with leave-one-out cross-validation, implemented in scikit-learn. In its TCRdb copy, this immuneACCESS table keeps in-frame sequences only and misses some clones. Where compared with another copy, unresolved V genes explain less than half of these, and the others have no known cause. V and J calls plus clone size are reproduced from that table; the DNA served to infer D and trimming. This sample lists approximately 34,000 clones; approximately 90% were detected once. The ten most abundant clones make up about 2.4% of the sample.

The sample belongs to a study of T cells in tuberculosis (dated by TCRdb to 2016 to 2019). General notes on the study: In the study, CD1B tetramers and high-throughput TCR immunosequencing were combined to characterize T cells specific for the mycobacterial lipid antigen glucose monomycolate (GMM). IGRA-negative adolescents, IGRA-positive adolescents with latent tuberculosis and adults with active tuberculosis, ten per group, were compared in a South African clinical cohort. PBMC from active tuberculosis patients were archived either before standard anti-tuberculosis treatment began or within 7 days of its start. Points the paper makes about the study in general: The smaller NN-distances were partly driven by shorter CDR3-alpha lengths in active tuberculosis patients, and the difference for TCR-beta did not reach statistical significance. An accuracy of roughly 84% (AUROC approximately 0.93) was reached by a classifier using the diverse GMM-specific repertoire, compared with around 70% accuracy when GEM motif frequencies were used. Active tuberculosis TCR-alpha repertoires showed smaller mean NN-distances to GMM-specific TCRs than IGRA-negative controls, suggesting clonal expansion of these TCRs. Clinical samples were selected based on which cryopreserved specimens were available, and the active tuberculosis cases were adults whereas the controls were adolescents.

The rearrangement joined TRBV5-5 to TRBJ1-2; 5 matching bases give a weak D call of TRBD1. This sample comprised PBMCs, obtained at tuberculosis diagnosis. The TCR comes from an adult with tuberculosis. The CDR3 protein: CASSFEGAGFNYGYTF. The DNA reads TGTGCCAGCAGCTTTGAAGGGGCCGGCTTCAACTATGGCTACACCTTC.